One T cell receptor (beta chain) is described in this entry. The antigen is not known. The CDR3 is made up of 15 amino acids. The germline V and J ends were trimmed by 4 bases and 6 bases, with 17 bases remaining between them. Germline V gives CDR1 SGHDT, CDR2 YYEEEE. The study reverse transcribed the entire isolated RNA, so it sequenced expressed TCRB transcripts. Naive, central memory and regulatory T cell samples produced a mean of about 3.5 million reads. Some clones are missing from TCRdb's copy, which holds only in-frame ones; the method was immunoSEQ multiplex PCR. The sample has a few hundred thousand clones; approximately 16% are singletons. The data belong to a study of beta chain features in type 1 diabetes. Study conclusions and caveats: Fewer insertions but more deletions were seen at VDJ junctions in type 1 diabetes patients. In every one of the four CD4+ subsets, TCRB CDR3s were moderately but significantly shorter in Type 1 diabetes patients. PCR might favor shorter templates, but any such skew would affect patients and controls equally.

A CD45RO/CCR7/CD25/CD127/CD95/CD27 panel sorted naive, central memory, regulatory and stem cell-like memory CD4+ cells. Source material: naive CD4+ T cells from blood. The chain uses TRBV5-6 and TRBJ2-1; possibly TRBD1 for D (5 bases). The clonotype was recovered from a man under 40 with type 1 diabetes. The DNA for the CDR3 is TGTGCCAGCAGCCCCATAAAGGGGTTTGGCAATGAGCAGTTCTTC. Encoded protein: CASSPIKGFGNEQFF.